The 15 T cell receptor beta chains below all came from one sample that was sequenced in a study of technical replicates of blood from a handful of donors. Generated by immunoSEQ multiplex PCR, the TCRdb table keeps only in-frame clones and is missing some. The sample holds just over 95,000 clones, more than 90% seen once. Sequencing used T cells isolated from PBMCs. These receptors were collected from a human donor in good health.

The chain carries TRBV6-1 and TRBJ2-3; 10 bases map to TRBD2. There are 18 residues in the CDR3. Per the germline V gene, CDR1 is MNHNS and CDR2 is SASEGT. With V trimmed by 0 bases and J by 4 bases, 10 bases remained unmatched. The CDR3: CASSEAKGAGGRADTQYF. The DNA of the CDR3 is TGTGCCAGCAGTGAAGCGAAGGGAGCGGGAGGGCGAGCAGATACGCAGTATTTT.

The chain has TRBV9 and TRBJ2-4, with D perhaps TRBD2 (6 bases). CDR3 length: 16 amino acids. Germline CDR1 is SGDLS and CDR2 is YYNGEE. Trimming took off 3 bases at V and 4 bases at J, with 17 bases between the two ends. CDR3 bases: TGTGCCAGCAGCGCCAATCACGGCGGGGCAAAAAACATTCAGTACTTC. Residues: CASSANHGGAKNIQYF.

This clone was seen once. This rearrangement joins TRBV4-1 to TRBJ2-7; D is possibly TRBD1 (6 bases). CDR3 size: 17 residues. The V end was cut by 0 bases, the J end by 0 bases, with 15 bases between. Germline CDR1 and CDR2: MGHRA and YSYEKL. CDR3 nucleotide sequence: TGCGCCAGCAGCCAAGATGGTATCCGGGACACCTCCTACGAGCAGTACTTC. Its translation is CASSQDGIRDTSYEQYF.

The chain combines TRBV5-1 with TRBJ2-1, with 8 positions matching TRBD2. This CDR3 is 16 amino acids long. Germline V gene lookup returns CDR1 SGHRS and CDR2 YFSETQ. Trimming removed 1 base from V and 8 bases from J; junction bases left unmatched: 11. The CDR3 spells CASSLLGAGGTDEQFF. DNA for the CDR3: TGCGCCAGCAGCTTGCTTGGGGCGGGAGGTACAGATGAGCAGTTCTTC. Variable domain in full (rest from reference TRBV5-1 and TRBJ2-1): KAGVTQTPRYLIKTRGQQVTLSCSPISGHRSVSWYQQTPGQGLQFLFEYFSETQRNKGNFPGRFSGRQFSNSRSEMNVSTLELGDSALYLCASSLLGAGGTDEQFFGPGTRLTVL.

The V and J genes are TRBV2 and TRBJ2-5; D not certain. This CDR3 is 12 amino acids long. The germline V and J ends were trimmed by 3 bases and 5 bases, with 7 bases remaining between them. Germline CDR1 SNHLY, CDR2 FYNNEI. CDR3 loop: CASSDGLETQYF. CDR3 bases: TGTGCCAGCAGTGATGGGCTGGAGACCCAGTACTTC.

This clone was picked up one time. This sequence joins TRBV6-5 and TRBJ1-1; 8 bases match TRBD1. V trimming: 6 bases; J trimming: 9 bases; junction bases outside the gene matches: 12. Germline CDR1 is MNHEY and CDR2 is SVGAGI. The CDR3 spans 14 residues. CDR3 sequence reads: CASRFTGGEAKAFF. The CDR3 region has the DNA TGTGCCAGCAGATTTACAGGGGGGGAGGCAAAAGCTTTCTTT.

The chain joins TRBV19 to TRBJ2-2; 11 nucleotides agree with TRBD2. Germline V gene lookup returns CDR1 LNHDA and CDR2 SQIVND (reference sequence). V trimming: 8 bases; J trimming: 0 bases; junction bases outside the gene matches: 5. This CDR3 has 16 residues. The CDR3: CASALAGGSNTGELFF. The CDR3 bases are TGTGCCAGTGCTCTAGCGGGAGGCTCGAACACCGGGGAGCTGTTTTTT. The complete variable domain, with remaining parts taken from reference TRBV19 and TRBJ2-2, reads DGGITQSPKYLFRKEGQNVTLSCEQNLNHDAMYWYRQDPGQGLRLIYYSQIVNDFQKGDIAEGYSVSREKKESFPLTVTSAQKNPTAFYLCASALAGGSNTGELFFGEGSRLTVL.

In its sample, this clone was seen once. The chain couples TRBV18 to TRBJ1-3; D is uncertain. This CDR3 spans 15 amino acids. CDR1 KGHSH and CDR2 LQKENI come from the germline V gene. The V end lost 1 base, the J end lost 3 bases, and 10 bases lay between the germline ends. The CDR3 region is CASSPRQVFGNTIYF. CDR3 sequence (DNA): TGTGCCAGCTCACCACGGCAGGTCTTTGGAAACACCATATATTTT.

J is TRBJ2-1 and V is TRBV7-9, with 8 nucleotides matching TRBD1. V lost 6 bases, J lost 7 bases, and 23 bases stayed unmatched. The CDR3 spans 19 residues. In germline, CDR1 is SEHNR, CDR2 FQNEAQ (reference sequence). CDR3: CASSFPYMTADRDLNEQFF. DNA for the CDR3: TGTGCCAGCAGTTTTCCCTACATGACCGCGGACAGGGACTTAAATGAGCAGTTCTTC.

This chain links TRBV21-1 with TRBJ2-7; no DNA check was done on the table's D call, TRBD2. TRBV21-1 represents a pseudogene. The CDR3 has 15 amino acids. CDR3 DNA: TGTGCCAGCATGGGGGCTAGCGGGAGTGTTTACGAGCAGTACTTC. Its protein is CASMGASGSVYEQYF.

The rearrangement links TRBV27 to TRBJ1-1; D is undetermined. The CDR3 sequence is 13 residues long. Trimming shortened V by 5 bases and J by 1 base, and 8 bases separated the two germline ends. Germline loops: CDR1 MNHEY, CDR2 SMNVEV (reference sequence). CDR3 DNA: TGTGCCAGCAGTCCTTCAGGGAACACTGAAGCTTTCTTT. Translating it yields CASSPSGNTEAFF.

This sequence joins TRBV5-4 and TRBJ2-2; 14 bases are a match to TRBD2. The CDR3 spans 17 residues. In germline, CDR1 is SGHNT, CDR2 YYREEE (reference sequence). V lost 3 bases to trimming and J lost 6 bases; unmatched junction nucleotides: 7. CDR3 protein: CASSWGLAGAQPGELFF. CDR3 nucleotide sequence: TGTGCCAGCAGCTGGGGACTAGCGGGAGCTCAGCCCGGGGAGCTGTTTTTT.

The chain carries TRBV10-2 and TRBJ2-7; TRBD2 aligns across 9 bases. The CDR3 is 15 amino acids. Losses at the gene ends were 2 bases for V and 2 bases for J; bases not matched to a gene: 4. The germline V gene encodes CDR1 WSHSY and CDR2 SAAADI. This CDR3 reads CASSEEASGTYEQYF. The DNA of the CDR3 is TGCGCCAGCAGTGAGGAGGCTAGCGGGACCTACGAGCAGTACTTC.

The chain joins TRBV29-1 to TRBJ2-2; D is perhaps TRBD2 (6 bases). CDR1 SQVTM and CDR2 ANQGSEA come from the germline V gene. The CDR3 runs 13 residues. Trimming cost V 6 bases and J 7 bases, with 15 bases left between them. CDR3 protein: CSVSRRGGGELFF. CDR3 sequence (DNA): TGCAGCGTGTCGAGGAGGGGAGGCGGGGAGCTGTTTTTT.

The V and J genes are TRBV6-1 and TRBJ2-7; TRBD2 matches at 13 bases. The CDR3 is 13 amino acids. With V trimmed by 8 bases and J by 5 bases, 3 bases remained unmatched. CDR1 MNHNS and CDR2 SASEGT come from the germline V gene. In DNA, the CDR3 is TGTGCCAGCCAGACTAGCGGGAGGAACGAGCAGTACTTC. Its translation is CASQTSGRNEQYF.